The present entry profiles one T cell receptor (beta chain) with its context. This sample is part of a study of cytomegalovirus exposure and HLA in healthy donors. Background on the study: Inside one of the first data releases sat around 77 million unique TCRs taken from HLA-typed donors.

60 Vbeta and 13 Jbeta primers were used in PCR. The repertoire was sequenced with immunoSEQ multiplex PCR; TCRdb's copy has only in-frame clones and lacks some. Reported are 200,000 to 250,000 clones; the ten largest clones contain 1.1%. The sample comprised PBMCs. The sequence was obtained from a girl aged 2-10 years in good health and CMV-seropositive.

The CDR3 region has the DNA TGTGCCAGCAGCCGGCCGCAGGGTATCGAGTCCTACGAGCAGTACTTC. Translating gives CASSRPQGIESYEQYF. This chain links TRBV7-9 with TRBJ2-7, with a possible D match to TRBD1 (5 bases). The germline V and J ends were trimmed by 5 bases and 1 base, with 18 bases remaining between them. The CDR3 spans 16 residues. CDR1 is SEHNR, CDR2 FQNEAQ, per germline (reference sequence).